The 3 T cell receptor beta chains given below trace back to one sample, sequenced in a study of CD8 T cells in Susac syndrome. With random hexamers, reverse transcription was performed on about 0.5 to 1 ug of RNA. Via MiXCR, TCRdb re-called the immunoSEQ multiplex PCR reads, giving one row per CDR3 protein. The sample records some 450,000 distinct CDR3 sequences, 85% being singletons. Sample: CD8+ T cells from PBMCs. All receptors come from a human donor with multiple sclerosis.

In DNA form, the CDR3 reads TGTGCCAGCAGCTCCGGACTAGCGGGGGGGTGGGATACGCAGTATTTT. Amino acids: CASSSGLAGGWDTQYF. V is TRBV7-2 and J is TRBJ2-3; TRBD2 aligns across 15 bases. The CDR3 runs to 16 residues. The germline V gene has CDR1 SGHTA and CDR2 FQGNSA. After removal of 4 bases from V and 6 bases from J, the junction contained 5 bases not matched to a gene.

The chain links TRBV5-1 to TRBJ1-1; D perhaps matches TRBD1 (6 bases). Trimming removed 1 base from V and 1 base from J, with 20 bases in between. CDR1 SGHRS and CDR2 YFSETQ come from the germline V gene. The CDR3 has 18 amino acids. The CDR3, as DNA: TGCGCCAGCAGCTTGACCGGGACACCTCTGGTGGGGAACACTGAAGCTTTCTTT. It translates to CASSLTGTPLVGNTEAFF.

V gene TRBV12-3 or TRBV12-4 combines with J gene TRBJ2-1; D is tentatively TRBD1 or TRBD2 (5 bases each). V was clipped by 1 base and J by 5 bases, with 15 bases between them. This CDR3 is 16 amino acids long. CDR3 nucleotide sequence: TGTGCCAGCAGTTTAGAAGGGTGGGGACCCGACAATGAGCAGTTCTTC. It codes for CASSLEGWGPDNEQFF.